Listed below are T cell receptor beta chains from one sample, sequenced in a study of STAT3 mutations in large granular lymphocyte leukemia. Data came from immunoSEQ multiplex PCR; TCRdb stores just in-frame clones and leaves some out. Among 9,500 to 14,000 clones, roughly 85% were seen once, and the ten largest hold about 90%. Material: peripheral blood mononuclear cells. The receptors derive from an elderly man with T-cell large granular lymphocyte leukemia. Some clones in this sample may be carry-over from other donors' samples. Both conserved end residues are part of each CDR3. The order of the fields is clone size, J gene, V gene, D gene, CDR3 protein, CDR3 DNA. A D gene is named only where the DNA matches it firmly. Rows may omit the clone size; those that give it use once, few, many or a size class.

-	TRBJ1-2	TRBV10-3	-	CAIRQTYGYTF	TGTGCCATCAGACAGACCTATGGCTACACCTTC
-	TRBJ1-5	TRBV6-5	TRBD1	CASRRRQGENQPQHF	TGTGCCAGCAGACGCAGACAGGGTGAAAATCAGCCCCAGCATTTT
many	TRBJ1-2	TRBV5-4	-	CASSFIGGYTF	TGTGCCAGCAGCTTTATAGGTGGCTACACCTTC
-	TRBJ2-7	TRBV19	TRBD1	CASSSTGTEYEQYF	TGTGCCAGTAGTAGCACCGGGACAGAGTACGAGCAGTACTTC
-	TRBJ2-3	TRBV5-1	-	CASSGQGTDTQYF	TGCGCCAGCTCCGGTCAAGGGACAGATACGCAGTATTTT
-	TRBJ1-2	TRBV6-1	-	CASSGQVFDGYTF	TGTGCCAGCAGTGGACAGGTTTTCGATGGCTACACCTTC
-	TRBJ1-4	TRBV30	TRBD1	CAWSVLGRGDEKLFF	TGTGCCTGGAGTGTACTCGGCAGGGGGGATGAAAAACTGTTTTTT
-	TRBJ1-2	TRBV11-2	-	CASSLSRGAGYGYTF	TGTGCCAGCAGCTTGAGTCGGGGGGCTGGCTATGGCTACACCTTC
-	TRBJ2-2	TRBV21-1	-	CASKRGQGDTGELFF	TGTGCCAGCAAGAGGGGCCAGGGTGACACCGGGGAGCTGTTTTTT
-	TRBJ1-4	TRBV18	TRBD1	CASSSGQGSNEKLFF	TGTGCCAGCTCAAGCGGACAGGGCTCTAATGAAAAACTGTTTTTT
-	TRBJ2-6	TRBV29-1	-	CSVEEWAGANVLTF	TGCAGCGTTGAAGAATGGGCTGGGGCCAACGTCCTGACTTTC
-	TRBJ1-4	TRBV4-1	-	CASSQAPQDSTNEKLFF	TGCGCCAGCAGCCAAGCCCCCCAGGACTCAACTAATGAAAAACTGTTTTTT
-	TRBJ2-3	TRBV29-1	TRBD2	CSVDRGLAGGITDTQYF	TGCAGCGTTGATAGGGGACTAGCGGGGGGGATCACAGATACGCAGTATTTT
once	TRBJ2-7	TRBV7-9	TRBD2	CTSSPGGVEQYF	TGTACCAGCAGCCCCGGGGGGGTCGAGCAGTACTTC
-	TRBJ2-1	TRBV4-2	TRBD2	CASSQATTSGRNEQFF	TGTGCCAGCAGCCAAGCCACGACTAGCGGCCGCAATGAGCAGTTCTTC
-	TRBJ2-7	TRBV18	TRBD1	CASSQGGPDYEQYF	TGTGCCAGCTCACAAGGGGGCCCGGACTACGAGCAGTACTTC
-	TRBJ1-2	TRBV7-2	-	CASSLGAGYTF	TGTGCCAGCAGCTTAGGAGCGGGCTACACCTTC
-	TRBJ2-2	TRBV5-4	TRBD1	CASSSRQGVNTGELFF	TGTGCCAGCAGCTCCCGACAGGGAGTGAACACCGGGGAGCTGTTTTTT
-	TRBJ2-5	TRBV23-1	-	CASSPPGRRKETQYF	TGCGCCAGCAGTCCTCCGGGACGGCGAAAAGAGACCCAGTACTTC
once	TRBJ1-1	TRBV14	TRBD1	CASSQNLQGSTEAFF	TGTGCCAGCAGTCAGAATTTACAGGGGAGCACTGAAGCTTTCTTT
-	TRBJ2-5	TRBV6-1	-	CASSSGVSETQYF	TGTGCCAGCAGCTCGGGTGTCTCCGAGACCCAGTACTTC
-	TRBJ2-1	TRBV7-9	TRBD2	CASSLPPRLAGGRNEQFF	TGTGCCAGCAGCTTACCTCCACGATTAGCGGGGGGGCGGAATGAGCAGTTCTTC
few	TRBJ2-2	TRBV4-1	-	CASSQVRARTGELFF	TGCGCCAGCAGCCAAGTACGGGCGCGCACCGGGGAGCTGTTTTTT
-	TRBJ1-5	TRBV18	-	CASSPGQRNQPQHF	TGTGCCAGCTCCCCCGGACAGCGCAATCAGCCCCAGCATTTT
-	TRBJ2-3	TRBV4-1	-	CASSQDWGWEADTQYF	TGCGCCAGCAGCCAAGATTGGGGGTGGGAAGCAGATACGCAGTATTTT
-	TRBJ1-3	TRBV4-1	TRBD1	CASSQDRTGFTPIYF	TGCGCCAGCAGCCAAGATCGGACAGGCTTTACCCCCATATATTTT
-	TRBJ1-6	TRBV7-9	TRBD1	CASSSHEDRGTRSPLHF	TGTGCCAGCAGCTCCCATGAGGACAGGGGTACGCGTTCACCCCTCCACTTT
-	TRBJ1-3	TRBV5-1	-	CASSPEAGGNTIYF	TGCGCCAGCAGCCCGGAGGCAGGGGGAAACACCATATATTTT
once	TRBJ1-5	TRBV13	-	CASSFRGGNQPQHF	TGTGCCAGCAGCTTTAGAGGGGGCAATCAGCCCCAGCATTTT
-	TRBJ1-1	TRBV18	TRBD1	CASSPPSGTEFGEAFF	TGTGCCAGCTCACCACCCTCCGGGACAGAGTTCGGTGAAGCTTTCTTT
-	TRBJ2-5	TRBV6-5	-	CASSSASLETQYF	TGTGCCAGCAGTTCAGCTAGCTTGGAGACCCAGTACTTC
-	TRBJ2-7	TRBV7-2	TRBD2	CASSPSGGYEQYF	TGTGCCAGCAGCCCCAGCGGGGGGTACGAGCAGTACTTC